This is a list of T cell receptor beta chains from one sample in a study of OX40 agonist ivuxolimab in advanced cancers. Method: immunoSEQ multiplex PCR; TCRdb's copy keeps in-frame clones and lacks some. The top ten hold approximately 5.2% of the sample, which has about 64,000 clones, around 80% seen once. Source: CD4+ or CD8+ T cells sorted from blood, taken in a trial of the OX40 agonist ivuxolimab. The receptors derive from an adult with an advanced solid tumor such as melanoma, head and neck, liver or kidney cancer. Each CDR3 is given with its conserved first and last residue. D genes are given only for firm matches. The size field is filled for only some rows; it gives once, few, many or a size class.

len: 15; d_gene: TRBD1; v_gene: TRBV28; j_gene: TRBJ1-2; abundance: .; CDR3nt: TGTGCCAGCAGTTTCAGGGGGACGGCTAACTATGGCTACACCTTC; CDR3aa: CASSFRGTANYGYTF
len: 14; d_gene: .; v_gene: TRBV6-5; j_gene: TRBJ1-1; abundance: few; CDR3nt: TGTGCCAGCAGTCTCTGGGGGTGGAACACTGAAGCTTTCTTT; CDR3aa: CASSLWGWNTEAFF
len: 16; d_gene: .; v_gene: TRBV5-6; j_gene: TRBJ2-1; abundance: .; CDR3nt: TGTGCCAGCAGCCTCAGGGGGGAGGCTCGGTACAATGAGCAGTTCTTC; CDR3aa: CASSLRGEARYNEQFF
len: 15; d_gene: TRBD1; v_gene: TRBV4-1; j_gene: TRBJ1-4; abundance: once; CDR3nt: TGCGCCAGCAGCCAAGTACAGGGGTGGGACGAAAAACTGTTTTTT; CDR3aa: CASSQVQGWDEKLFF
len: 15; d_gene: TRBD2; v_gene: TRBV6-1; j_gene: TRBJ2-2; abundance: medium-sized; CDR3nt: TGTGCCAGCAGTGAACTAGCGGGGGGCACCGGGGAGCTGTTTTTT; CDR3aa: CASSELAGGTGELFF
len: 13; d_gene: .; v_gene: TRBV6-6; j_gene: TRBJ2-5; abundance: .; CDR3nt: TGTGCCAGCAAGGCAGGGGGGTTAGAGACCCAGTACTTC; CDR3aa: CASKAGGLETQYF
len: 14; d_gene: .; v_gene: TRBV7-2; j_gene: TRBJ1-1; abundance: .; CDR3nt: TGTGCCAGCAGCCCGAGATGGCCAGGGGCAGAAGCTTTCTTT; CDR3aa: CASSPRWPGAEAFF
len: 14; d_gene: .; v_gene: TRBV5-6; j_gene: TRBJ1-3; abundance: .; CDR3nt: TGTGCCAGCAGTTTGCAGGGCTCTGGAAACACCATATATTTT; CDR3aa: CASSLQGSGNTIYF
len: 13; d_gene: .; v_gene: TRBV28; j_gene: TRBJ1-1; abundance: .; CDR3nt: TGTGCCAGCATATCGCAAAACCGGCGTGAAGCTTTCTTT; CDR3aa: CASISQNRREAFF
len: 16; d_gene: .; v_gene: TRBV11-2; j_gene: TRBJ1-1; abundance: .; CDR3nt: TGTGCCAGCAGCTTGACCCACGACGGGGTGAACACTGAAGCTTTCTTT; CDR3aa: CASSLTHDGVNTEAFF
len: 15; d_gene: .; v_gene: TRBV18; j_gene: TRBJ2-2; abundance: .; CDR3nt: TGTGCCAGCTCACCAGCCCGGAGAAGGACCGGGGAGCTGTTTTTT; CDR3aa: CASSPARRRTGELFF
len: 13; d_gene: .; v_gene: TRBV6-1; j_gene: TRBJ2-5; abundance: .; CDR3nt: TGTGCCAGCCATATGGGCCTCCAAGAGACCCAGTACTTC; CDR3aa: CASHMGLQETQYF
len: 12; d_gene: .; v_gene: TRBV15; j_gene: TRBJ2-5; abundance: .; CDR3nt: TGTGCCACCAGTCCTAGCCGGAAGACCCAGTACTTC; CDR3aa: CATSPSRKTQYF
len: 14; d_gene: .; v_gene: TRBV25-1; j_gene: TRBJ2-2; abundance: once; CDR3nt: TGTGCCAGCAGTGAAGTACTGAACACCGGGGAGCTGTTTTTT; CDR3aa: CASSEVLNTGELFF
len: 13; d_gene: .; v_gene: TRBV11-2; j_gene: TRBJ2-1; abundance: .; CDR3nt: TGTGCCAGCAGCTTTGTATCCTACAATGAGCAGTTCTTC; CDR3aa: CASSFVSYNEQFF
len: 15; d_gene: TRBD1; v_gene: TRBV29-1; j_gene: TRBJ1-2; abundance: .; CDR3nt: TGCAGCGTTCTACAAGGGGGCAGGGGGTCTGTAGGCTACACCTTC; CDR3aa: CSVLQGGRGSVGYTF
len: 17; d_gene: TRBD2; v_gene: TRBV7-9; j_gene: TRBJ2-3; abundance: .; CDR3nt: TGTGCCAGCAGCCCCGCGGGACTAGCGGGAGAGTTGGGTACGCAGTATTTT; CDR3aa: CASSPAGLAGELGTQYF
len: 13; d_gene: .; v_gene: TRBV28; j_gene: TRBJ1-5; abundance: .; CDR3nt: TGTGCCAGCAATCCCTCCCCCGTAATTCCCCAGCATTTT; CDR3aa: CASNPSPVIPQHF
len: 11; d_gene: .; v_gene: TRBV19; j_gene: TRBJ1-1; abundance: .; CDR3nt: TGTGCCAGTAGCCCAGGGATTGAAGCTTTCTTT; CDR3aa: CASSPGIEAFF
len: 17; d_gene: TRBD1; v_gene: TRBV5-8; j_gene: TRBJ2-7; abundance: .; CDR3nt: TGTGCCAGCAGCTTGGAAATTGGGGGGACAGGGAGAGACGAGCAGTACTTC; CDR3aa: CASSLEIGGTGRDEQYF
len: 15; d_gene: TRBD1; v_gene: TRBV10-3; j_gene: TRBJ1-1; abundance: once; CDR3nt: TGTGCCATCAGGGGACAGGGGGCGCAATGGACTGAAGCTTTCTTT; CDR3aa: CAIRGQGAQWTEAFF
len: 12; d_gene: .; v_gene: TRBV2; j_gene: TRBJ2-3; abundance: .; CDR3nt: TGTGCCAGCAAAGTGGACTCGGAGAGTGGGTATTTT; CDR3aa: CASKVDSESGYF
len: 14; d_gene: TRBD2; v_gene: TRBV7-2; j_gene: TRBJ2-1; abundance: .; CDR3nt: TGTGCCAGCAGTCCACTAGCGGGAGTCAATGAGCAGTTCTTC; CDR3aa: CASSPLAGVNEQFF
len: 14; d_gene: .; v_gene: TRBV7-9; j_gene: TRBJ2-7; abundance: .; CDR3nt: TGTGCCAGCAGCTCCGGGACTTTCCCCTACGAGCAGTACTTC; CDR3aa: CASSSGTFPYEQYF
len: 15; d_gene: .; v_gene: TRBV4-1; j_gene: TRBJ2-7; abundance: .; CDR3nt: TGCGCCAGCAGCCAAGATTTCAGGGAGCTCTACGAGCAGTACTTC; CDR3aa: CASSQDFRELYEQYF
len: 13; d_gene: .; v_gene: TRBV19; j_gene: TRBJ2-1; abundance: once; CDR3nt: TGTGCCAGTAGTTCCGGTTCCTACAATGAGCAGTTCTTC; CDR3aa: CASSSGSYNEQFF
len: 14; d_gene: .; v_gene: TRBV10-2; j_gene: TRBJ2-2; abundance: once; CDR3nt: TGCGCCAGCAGTAGGGGGACGAACACCGGGGAGCTGTTTTTT; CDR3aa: CASSRGTNTGELFF
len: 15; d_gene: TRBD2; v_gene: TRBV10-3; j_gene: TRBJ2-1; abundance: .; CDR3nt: TGTGCCATCAGCGGACTAGCGGGGGGGTACAATGAGCAGTTCTTC; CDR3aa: CAISGLAGGYNEQFF
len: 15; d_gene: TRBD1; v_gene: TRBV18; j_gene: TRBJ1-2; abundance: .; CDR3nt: TGTGCCAGCTCACCCGCCGGGACAGACCCCCATGGCTACACCTTC; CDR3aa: CASSPAGTDPHGYTF
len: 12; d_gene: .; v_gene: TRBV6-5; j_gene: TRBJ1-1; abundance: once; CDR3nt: TGTGCCAGCAGCTCGGCCAACACTGAAGCTTTCTTT; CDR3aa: CASSSANTEAFF
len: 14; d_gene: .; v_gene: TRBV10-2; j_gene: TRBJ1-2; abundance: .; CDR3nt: TGCGCCAGCAGTGAGTCTCTCTCTAACTATGGCTACACCTTC; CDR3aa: CASSESLSNYGYTF
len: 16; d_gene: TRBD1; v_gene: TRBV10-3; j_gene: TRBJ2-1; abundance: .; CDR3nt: TGTGCCTCCAAAAGATCTGGGACAGGGGCCGCGCAGGAGCAGTTCTTC; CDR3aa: CASKRSGTGAAQEQFF
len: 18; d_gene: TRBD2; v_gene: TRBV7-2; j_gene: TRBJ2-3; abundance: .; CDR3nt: TGTGCCAGCAGCGCACCTACGGGAGCGGGAGCATCCACAGATACGCAGTATTTT; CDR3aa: CASSAPTGAGASTDTQYF
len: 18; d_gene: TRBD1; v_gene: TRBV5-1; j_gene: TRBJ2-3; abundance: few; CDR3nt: TGCGCCAGCAGCTTGGGGGCCTCGACAGGGACAAGCACAGATACGCAGTATTTT; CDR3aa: CASSLGASTGTSTDTQYF
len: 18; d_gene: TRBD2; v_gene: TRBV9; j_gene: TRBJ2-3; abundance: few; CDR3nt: TGTGCCAGCAGCGAGGGGGCTAGCGGGGGACCCGTGGGCGATACGCAGTATTTT; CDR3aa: CASSEGASGGPVGDTQYF
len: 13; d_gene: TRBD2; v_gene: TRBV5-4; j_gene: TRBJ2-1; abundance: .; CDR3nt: TGTGCCAGCGGACTAGCGGGAGGGAATGAGCAGTTCTTC; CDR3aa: CASGLAGGNEQFF
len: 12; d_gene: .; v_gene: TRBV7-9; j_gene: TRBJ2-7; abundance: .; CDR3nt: TGTGCCAGCAGCAGGGCCACCTACGAGCAGTACTTC; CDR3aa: CASSRATYEQYF
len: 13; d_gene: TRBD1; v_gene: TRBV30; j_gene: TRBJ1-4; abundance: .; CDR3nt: TGTGCCTGGAAGGGACAGCCTAATGAAAAACTGTTTTTT; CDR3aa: CAWKGQPNEKLFF